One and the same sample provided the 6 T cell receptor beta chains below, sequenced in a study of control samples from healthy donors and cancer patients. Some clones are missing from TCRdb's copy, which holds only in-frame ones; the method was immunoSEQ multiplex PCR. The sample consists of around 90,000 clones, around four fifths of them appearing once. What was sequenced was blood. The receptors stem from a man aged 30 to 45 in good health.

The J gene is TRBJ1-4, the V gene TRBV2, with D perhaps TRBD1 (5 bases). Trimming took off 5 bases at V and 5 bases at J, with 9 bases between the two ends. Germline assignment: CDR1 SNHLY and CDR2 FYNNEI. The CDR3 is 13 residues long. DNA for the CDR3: TGTGCCAGCAGTCCCGACAGAAATGAAAAACTGTTTTTT. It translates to CASSPDRNEKLFF.

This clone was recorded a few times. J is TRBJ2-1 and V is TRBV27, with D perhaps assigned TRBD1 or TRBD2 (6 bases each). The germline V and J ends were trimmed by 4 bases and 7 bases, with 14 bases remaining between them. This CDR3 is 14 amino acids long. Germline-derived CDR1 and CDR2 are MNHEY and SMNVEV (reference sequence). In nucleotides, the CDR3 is TGTGCCAGCAGTTATGGGGGGCTAGTGAATGAGCAGTTCTTC. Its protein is CASSYGGLVNEQFF.

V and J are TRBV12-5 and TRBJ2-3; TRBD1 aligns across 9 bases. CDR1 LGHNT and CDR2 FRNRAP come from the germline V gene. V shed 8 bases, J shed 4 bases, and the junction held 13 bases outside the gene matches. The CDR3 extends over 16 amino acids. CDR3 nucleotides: TGTGCTAGTCAACTCTCCGGGACAGGGTTTCCAGATACGCAGTATTTT. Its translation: CASQLSGTGFPDTQYF.

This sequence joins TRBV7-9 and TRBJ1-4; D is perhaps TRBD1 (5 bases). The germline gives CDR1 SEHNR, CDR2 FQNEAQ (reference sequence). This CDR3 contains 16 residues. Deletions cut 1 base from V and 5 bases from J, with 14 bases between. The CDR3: CASSLGSGRLNEKLFF. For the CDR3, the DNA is TGTGCCAGCAGCTTAGGATCAGGGCGCCTCAATGAAAAACTGTTTTTT.

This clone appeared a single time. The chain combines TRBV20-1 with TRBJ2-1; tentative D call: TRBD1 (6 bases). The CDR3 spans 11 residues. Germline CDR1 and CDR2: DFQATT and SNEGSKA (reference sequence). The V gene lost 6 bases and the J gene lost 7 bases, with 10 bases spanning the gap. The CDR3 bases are TGCAGTGCAAACAGGGAGAATGAGCAGTTCTTC. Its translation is CSANRENEQFF.

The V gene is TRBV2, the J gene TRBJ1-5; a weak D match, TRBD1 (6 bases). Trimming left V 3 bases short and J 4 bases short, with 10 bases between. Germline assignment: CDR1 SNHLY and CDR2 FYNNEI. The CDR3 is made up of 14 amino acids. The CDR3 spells CASSEIRGNQPQHF. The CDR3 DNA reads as TGTGCCAGCAGTGAGATCAGGGGTAATCAGCCCCAGCATTTT.